These 6 T cell receptor beta chains share one sample of origin, sequenced in a study of PD-1 blockade in classical Hodgkin lymphoma. The protocol was immunoSEQ multiplex PCR, while the TCRdb copy is restricted to in-frame clones and leaves out a portion. This table has 13,000 to 15,000 clones, about four fifths appearing once. Each patient relapsed following autologous stem cell transplantation, and prior brentuximab vedotin exposure differed. Sequences were derived from peripheral blood mononuclear cells (PBMCs), sampled before the second cycle of nivolumab. The source is a human donor with classical Hodgkin lymphoma.

The chain combines TRBV27 with TRBJ1-3; D remains ambiguous. From germline, CDR1 is MNHEY and CDR2 SMNVEV (reference sequence). CDR3 length equals 14 residues. With 6 bases removed from V and 3 bases from J, the gap between germline ends came to 12 bases. CDR3 DNA: TGTGCCAGCAGCCCTTCCCGTCTTGGAAACACCATATATTTT. Translated: CASSPSRLGNTIYF.

CDR3 in amino acids: CASTLDPGQGIYEQYF. CDR3 coding DNA: TGTGCCAGCACCCTCGACCCGGGACAGGGGATTTACGAGCAGTACTTC. This chain connects TRBV5-4 to TRBJ2-7; 10 bases are a match to TRBD1. V dropped 6 bases and J dropped 4; count of bases not matched to a gene: 13. The CDR3 totals 16 residues. Germline-derived CDR1 and CDR2 are SGHNT and YYREEE (reference sequence).

The chain is built from TRBV11-3 and TRBJ2-7; 10 nucleotides align to TRBD2. Germline V gene sequence: CDR1 SGHNT, CDR2 YENEEA. V trimming: 3 bases; J trimming: 7 bases; junction bases outside the gene matches: 3. CDR3 length equals 13 residues. This CDR3 reads CASSFTAGGEQYF. The DNA of the CDR3 is TGTGCCAGCAGCTTCACAGCGGGGGGGGAGCAGTACTTC.

The V gene is TRBV5-1, the J gene TRBJ2-5; D call uncertain. The CDR3 extends over 11 amino acids. From germline, CDR1 is SGHRS and CDR2 YFSETQ. Trimming took off 0 bases at V and 3 bases at J, with 0 bases between the two ends. CDR3 region: CASSLEETQYF. In DNA form, the CDR3 reads TGCGCCAGCAGCTTGGAAGAGACCCAGTACTTC.

The V gene is TRBV13, the J gene TRBJ2-7; D gene uncertain. Trimming took off 0 bases at V and 4 bases at J, with 10 bases between the two ends. This CDR3 region has 14 residues. Germline CDR1 reads PRHDT; CDR2 reads FYEKMQ (reference sequence). CDR3 sequence: CASSLGDRSYEQYF. As DNA, the CDR3 is TGTGCCAGCAGCTTAGGGGATCGGTCTTACGAGCAGTACTTC.

This clone has more than one count but fewer than ten. The CDR3 DNA is TGTGCCAGCAGCCAGGGACAGGAGACAGATACGCAGTATTTT. Translation gives CASSQGQETDTQYF. This rearrangement joins TRBV14 to TRBJ2-3; 8 positions match TRBD1. The CDR3 consists of 14 residues. Per germline, CDR1 SGHDN and CDR2 FVKESK. V lost 3 bases and J lost 3; bases outside the gene matches: 2.